Presented here are 9 T cell receptor beta chains from one specimen sequenced in a study of response to subunit inactivated influenza vaccine. TCRdb re-analysed the RT-PCR reads in MiXCR, keeping a single row per CDR3 protein. This sample has 500,000 to 600,000 distinct CDR3 sequences; around 11% occur once, and the top ten carry more than 9.5%. The same data also went into a second study, on T cells expressing NK-cell markers. That study reports: It was by 5'RACE template switching with UMIs that TCR beta cDNA was made.

This material consisted of PBMCs from blood, taken on the day of vaccination. These receptors all stem from a man aged 45-65 years who received an inactivated influenza vaccine.

This clonotype was seen a handful of times. The chain combines TRBV3-1 with TRBJ2-7; D possibly matches TRBD1 or TRBD2 (5 bases each). The V end lost 1 base, the J end lost 4 bases, and 8 bases lay between the germline ends. The germline V gene has CDR1 LGHDT and CDR2 YNNKEL (reference sequence). There are 13 residues in the CDR3. The chain's CDR3 is CASSQAGHYEQYF. CDR3 nucleotides: TGTGCCAGCAGCCAAGCGGGGCATTACGAGCAGTACTTC.

This clonotype has a handful of counts. V and J are TRBV7-2 and TRBJ2-7; possibly TRBD1 for D (7 bases). V was pared by 1 base and J by 2 bases, with 15 bases between. Germline V gene data show CDR1 as SGHTA and CDR2 as FQGNSA. The CDR3 has 16 amino acids. This chain's CDR3 is CASSLVGGTDPYEQYF. The CDR3 DNA follows: TGTGCCAGCAGCTTAGTGGGCGGGACAGACCCCTACGAGCAGTACTTC.

The rearrangement joins TRBV3-1 to TRBJ2-2, with D uncertain. The germline gives CDR1 LGHDT, CDR2 YNNKEL (reference sequence). CDR3 size: 13 residues. The germline V and J ends were trimmed by 1 base and 6 bases, with 6 bases remaining between them. CDR3 DNA: TGTGCCAGCAGCCAAGGAGGATCCGGGGAGCTGTTTTTT. Its translation is CASSQGGSGELFF.

This chain joins TRBV5-1 and TRBJ2-3; maybe TRBD2 (5 bases). Trimming removed 2 bases at V and 2 bases at J, with 18 bases between. From germline, CDR1 is SGHRS and CDR2 YFSETQ. This CDR3 has 17 amino acids. The CDR3 DNA is TGCGCCAGCAGCTTAAGTTGGCCGCGAGGGAACACAGATACGCAGTATTTT. Amino acids: CASSLSWPRGNTDTQYF.

In its sample, this clonotype was seen a few times. The rearrangement joins TRBV9 to TRBJ2-3; no clear D gene. V was trimmed by 4 bases and J by 0 bases, leaving 12 bases between them. The CDR3 is 15 residues long. The germline V gene has CDR1 SGDLS and CDR2 YYNGEE. The CDR3 sequence: CASSSRPDSTDTQYF. The CDR3 nucleotides are TGTGCCAGCAGCTCCCGACCAGATAGCACAGATACGCAGTATTTT. The whole variable domain, filled in from reference TRBV9 and TRBJ2-3, reads DSGVTQTPKHLITATGQRVTLRCSPRSGDLSVYWYQQSLDQGLQFLIQYYNGEERAKGNILERFSAQQFPDLHSELNLSSLELGDSALYFCASSSRPDSTDTQYFGPGTRLTVL.

The chain recombines TRBV24-1 with TRBJ2-2; TRBD1 matches at 8 bases. There are 16 residues in the CDR3. The trim removed 11 bases at V and 5 bases at J, leaving 15 bases unmatched. The germline CDR1 and CDR2 sequences are KGHDR and SFDVKD. As DNA, the CDR3 is TGTGCCATCTCGAAGCAGGGGGCAATGGGTACCGGGGAGCTGTTTTTT. This translates into CAISKQGAMGTGELFF.

The table lists this clonotype with a few counts. The chain carries TRBV4-1 and TRBJ2-1; a possible D gene is TRBD1 (6 bases). Germline CDR1 reads MGHRA; CDR2 reads YSYEKL. This CDR3 is built from 17 residues. V lost 4 bases and J lost 2, with 18 bases in between. This CDR3 is CASSPSSGQGTYNEQFF. CDR3 coding DNA: TGCGCCAGCAGCCCCTCTTCCGGGCAGGGGACCTACAATGAGCAGTTCTTC.

The sample holds many counts of this clonotype. The chain is built from TRBV12-3 or TRBV12-4 and TRBJ2-7; D ambiguous. This CDR3 is 12 amino acids long. Trimming took 3 bases from V and 4 from J, leaving 7 bases between them. CDR3 in DNA: TGTGCCAGCAGTTTCTTGGGTTACGAGCAGTACTTC. Translating gives CASSFLGYEQYF.

The chain couples TRBV5-5 to TRBJ2-3, with D perhaps TRBD2 (6 bases). The CDR3 has 17 residues. The V and J ends lost 4 bases and 2 bases respectively, with 20 bases between them. Germline V gives CDR1 SGHKS, CDR2 YYEKEE (reference sequence). As DNA, the CDR3 is TGTGCCAGCAGCCTGGCGGGGTCCAGAGGCCCCACAGATACGCAGTATTTT. Protein product: CASSLAGSRGPTDTQYF.